This T cell receptor (beta chain) was captured by sequencing in a study of human T cells and chemical hapten exposure. Study-wide points: There was no change with DPC sensitization in TCRs above 1 in 1000 frequency.

Time point reported: pre-sensitization, week 0. The sample's treatment: therapeutic diphenylcyclopropenone sensitization with weekly scalp DPC. Extraction of total RNA was performed on unfractionated whole blood. V lost 4 bases, J lost 3 bases, and 9 bases lay in between. CDR3 size: 14 residues. Germline V gives CDR1 MNHEY, CDR2 SMNVEV (reference sequence). This clonotype has ten or more counts. Its antigen is as yet unknown. Single cDNA molecules in the library carried unique molecular identifiers attached during preparation. TCRdb called the RACE reads again in MiXCR, with one record for every CDR3 protein. The sample includes 33,000 or so distinct CDR3 sequences, roughly 12% of them seen just once.

The TCR was taken from a woman between 35 and 50 years old with alopecia areata. Some clones in this sample may be carry-over from other donors' samples. The chain recombines TRBV27 with TRBJ2-2, with a tentative D call TRBD1 (6 bases). Sequenced material: whole blood, taken in connection with sensitization to the hapten diphenylcyclopropenone (DPC). The CDR3, as DNA: TGTGCCAGCAGTTGGGGGCCGGACACCGGGGAGCTGTTTTTT. Its translation is CASSWGPDTGELFF.